The rows below give T cell receptor beta chains drawn from one sample of a study of regulatory T cells in long-lasting Graves disease. TCRdb reanalysed the multiplex PCR reads using MiXCR and keeps one entry per CDR3 protein. Among roughly 220,000 distinct CDR3 sequences listed, about 17% were seen once. The sample was peripheral blood mononuclear cells (PBMCs), taken at new diagnosis, from a patient treated with antithyroid drugs. These receptors were taken from a female donor with Graves disease. CDR3s include the opening cysteine and the closing phenylalanine or tryptophan. D genes are given only for firm matches. Clone size is given for some rows only: seen once, a few or many times, or a class if the clone is expanded.

many	TRBJ2-2	NA	TRBV7-2	CASALVVGGGIGELFF	TGTGCCAGCGCCCTAGTGGTTGGGGGAGGAATCGGGGAGCTGTTTTTT
many	TRBJ2-5	NA	TRBV7-7	CASSPTVEETQYF	TGTGCTAGCAGCCCGACAGTGGAAGAGACCCAGTACTTC
many	TRBJ2-7	TRBD2	TRBV10-2	CASRTGLAGGEQYF	TGCGCCAGCAGGACAGGACTAGCGGGAGGCGAGCAGTACTTC
many	TRBJ2-7	NA	TRBV3-1	CASSLDYHEQYF	TGTGCCAGCAGCCTTGACTACCACGAGCAGTACTTC
many	TRBJ1-1	NA	TRBV11-3	CASSNRNEAFF	TGTGCCAGCAGCAATCGGAATGAAGCTTTCTTT
many	TRBJ1-2	NA	TRBV6-5	CASSSNPGGDGYTF	TGTGCCAGCAGTTCAAACCCGGGTGGGGATGGCTACACCTTC
many	TRBJ1-2	TRBD1	TRBV16	CASSQGQGAFDYGYTF	TGTGCCAGCAGCCAGGGACAGGGGGCCTTCGACTATGGCTACACCTTC
many	TRBJ2-7	TRBD2	TRBV2	CASTHRPGLASEQYF	TGTGCCAGCACCCATCGCCCGGGACTAGCTTCCGAGCAGTACTTC
many	TRBJ2-7	NA	TRBV7-2	CASSLGVYTYEQYF	TGTGCCAGCAGCTTAGGAGTATACACCTACGAGCAGTACTTC
many	TRBJ2-7	TRBD1	TRBV19	CASSIRGTVGDEQYF	TGTGCCAGTAGTATCCGAGGGACAGTTGGGGACGAGCAGTACTTC
NA	TRBJ2-5	TRBD2	TRBV19	CASSKRVQRGLAGVKETQYF	TGTGCCAGTAGTAAACGGGTCCAACGGGGACTAGCGGGAGTAAAGGAGACCCAGTACTTC
many	TRBJ1-2	NA	TRBV7-9	CASSPGAWDHGYTF	TGTGCCAGCAGCCCAGGGGCTTGGGATCATGGCTACACCTTC
few	TRBJ1-1	NA	TRBV16	CASSQNLNGGRNTEAFF	TGTGCCAGCAGCCAAAATCTGAACGGTGGGAGGAACACTGAAGCTTTCTTT
many	TRBJ1-5	NA	TRBV27	CASSLGRWQPQHF	TGTGCCAGCAGTTTAGGAAGGTGGCAGCCCCAGCATTTT
many	TRBJ1-2	NA	TRBV30	CAWSGANGYTF	TGTGCCTGGAGTGGGGCGAATGGCTACACCTTC
many	TRBJ2-7	TRBD1	TRBV24-1	CATSESSGTGAEEQYF	TGTGCCACCAGTGAGTCATCCGGGACAGGGGCTGAAGAGCAGTACTTC
many	TRBJ2-7	NA	TRBV6-2/TRBV6-3	CASSETGPSSYEQYF	TGTGCCAGCAGTGAGACGGGACCTAGCTCCTACGAGCAGTACTTC
many	TRBJ1-1	TRBD1	TRBV10-3	CAISVRTGGGSFFF	TGTGCCATCAGTGTAAGGACAGGTGGTGGGAGCTTTTTCTTT
few	TRBJ2-3	TRBD2	TRBV9	CASSARLAGRTDTQYF	TGTGCCAGCAGCGCGCGACTAGCGGGGCGCACAGATACGCAGTATTTT
many	TRBJ2-3	TRBD2	TRBV20-1	CSASFSGRPSTDTQYF	TGCAGTGCTAGTTTCTCCGGGAGGCCTAGCACAGATACGCAGTATTTT
many	TRBJ2-3	TRBD2	TRBV7-2	CASSLAGALVGDTQYF	TGTGCCAGCAGCCTAGCGGGAGCGCTCGTTGGGGATACGCAGTATTTT
NA	TRBJ2-7	TRBD2	TRBV7-9	CATQSSGSPSYEQYF	TGTGCCACCCAGTCCAGCGGGAGTCCCTCCTACGAGCAGTACTTC
NA	TRBJ2-3	NA	TRBV6-5	CASSYRLGGLPGTDTQYF	TGTGCCAGCAGTTACAGGTTGGGGGGGCTACCGGGCACAGATACGCAGTATTTT
many	TRBJ2-7	TRBD1	TRBV18	CASSLGQGPYEQYF	TGTGCCAGCTCACTCGGACAGGGGCCATACGAGCAGTACTTC
many	TRBJ1-4	NA	TRBV16	CASSQSRRRASEKLFF	TGTGCCAGCAGCCAATCACGAAGGAGGGCTTCGGAAAAACTGTTTTTT
many	TRBJ2-3	TRBD2	TRBV7-2	CASSLKRAGAFTDTQYF	TGTGCCAGCAGCTTAAAGAGAGCGGGAGCGTTCACAGATACGCAGTATTTT
many	TRBJ2-3	TRBD2	TRBV29-1	CSVVAGGPADTQYF	TGCAGCGTCGTAGCGGGAGGGCCGGCAGATACGCAGTATTTT
NA	TRBJ2-7	TRBD1	TRBV12-3/TRBV12-4	CASSPGTGAAEQYF	TGTGCCAGCAGCCCAGGGACAGGGGCGGCCGAGCAGTACTTC
few	TRBJ2-7	TRBD2	TRBV28	CASRTSGRYEQYF	TGTGCCAGCCGGACTAGCGGGAGATACGAGCAGTACTTC
NA	TRBJ1-2	TRBD1	TRBV12-3/TRBV12-4	CASSLVGQGTYYGYTF	TGTGCCAGCAGTTTAGTGGGACAGGGGACTTACTATGGCTACACCTTC
many	TRBJ2-7	NA	TRBV2	CASSEWRDSYEQYF	TGTGCCAGCAGTGAATGGCGGGACTCCTACGAGCAGTACTTC
many	TRBJ2-5	NA	TRBV20-1	CSARRDGRQETQYF	TGCAGTGCTAGGAGGGACGGCAGACAAGAGACCCAGTACTTC
few	TRBJ1-4	NA	TRBV7-2	CASSSTGRNEKLFF	TGTGCCAGCAGCTCGACGGGGAGGAATGAAAAACTGTTTTTT
many	TRBJ1-2	NA	TRBV6-2/TRBV6-3	CASSYSGYGYTF	TGTGCCAGCAGTTACTCGGGCTATGGCTACACCTTC
many	TRBJ2-2	NA	TRBV7-9	CASTTPGHLNTGELFF	TGTGCCAGCACCACACCGGGACACCTGAACACCGGGGAGCTGTTTTTT
many	TRBJ1-4	NA	TRBV5-1	CASSLDANEKLFF	TGCGCCAGCAGCTTGGATGCCAATGAAAAACTGTTTTTT
many	TRBJ2-2	TRBD1	TRBV6-1	CASEGTGGSGELFF	TGTGCCAGCGAAGGGACAGGGGGGTCCGGGGAGCTGTTTTTT
many	TRBJ2-1	TRBD2	TRBV7-9	CASSLGLAGQDRGEQFF	TGTGCCAGCAGCCTGGGACTAGCGGGGCAAGATAGAGGGGAGCAGTTCTTC
NA	TRBJ2-3	NA	TRBV4-2	CASSQEGLSAADGGTDTQYF	TGTGCCAGCAGCCAAGAGGGGCTTTCCGCGGCCGATGGTGGCACAGATACGCAGTATTTT
many	TRBJ2-1	TRBD2	TRBV28	CASVRAGGPRGYNEQFF	TGTGCCAGCGTGCGAGCGGGAGGGCCGAGGGGTTACAATGAGCAGTTCTTC
many	TRBJ2-7	TRBD2	TRBV25-1	CASSEHAGLAFYEQYF	TGTGCCAGCAGTGAACACGCCGGACTAGCGTTCTACGAGCAGTACTTC
NA	TRBJ2-7	TRBD2	TRBV20-1	CSASLGASGRNEQYF	TGCAGTGCTAGCCTGGGGGCTAGCGGGAGAAACGAGCAGTACTTC
NA	TRBJ2-7	TRBD1	TRBV30	CAWHRDRGDRQYF	TGTGCCTGGCACCGGGACAGGGGCGATCGGCAGTACTTC
many	TRBJ2-3	TRBD2	TRBV20-1	CSVDGGRHYSGTDTQYF	TGCAGTGTAGACGGCGGGAGGCACTACTCGGGCACAGATACGCAGTATTTT
many	TRBJ2-7	TRBD1	TRBV3-1	CASSQAGTVTYEQYF	TGTGCCAGCAGCCAAGCGGGGACAGTTACTTACGAGCAGTACTTC
NA	TRBJ2-1	NA	TRBV15	CATSQPNDSRRLFF	TGTGCCACCTCCCAACCTAACGACTCCCGACGGTTGTTCTTC
few	TRBJ1-2	NA	TRBV28	CASSASGPLGYGYTF	TGTGCCAGCAGTGCTTCGGGGCCCCTGGGCTATGGCTACACCTTC
many	TRBJ1-2	NA	TRBV3-1	CASSQLGRIYGYTF	TGTGCCAGCAGCCAATTAGGCAGGATCTATGGCTACACCTTC
many	TRBJ2-2	NA	TRBV12-3/TRBV12-4	CASSRGPGTGELFF	TGTGCCAGCAGCCGGGGGCCGGGAACCGGGGAGCTGTTTTTT
many	TRBJ2-2	NA	TRBV28	CASSFDWAGTGELFF	TGTGCCAGCAGTTTTGATTGGGCCGGAACCGGGGAGCTGTTTTTT
many	TRBJ2-7	NA	TRBV14	CASSQRELREQYF	TGTGCCAGCAGCCAACGGGAGTTGCGAGAGCAGTACTTC
many	TRBJ2-7	TRBD2	TRBV28	CASSPLGLAGVSYEQYF	TGTGCCAGCAGTCCGCTTGGACTAGCGGGAGTTTCCTACGAGCAGTACTTC